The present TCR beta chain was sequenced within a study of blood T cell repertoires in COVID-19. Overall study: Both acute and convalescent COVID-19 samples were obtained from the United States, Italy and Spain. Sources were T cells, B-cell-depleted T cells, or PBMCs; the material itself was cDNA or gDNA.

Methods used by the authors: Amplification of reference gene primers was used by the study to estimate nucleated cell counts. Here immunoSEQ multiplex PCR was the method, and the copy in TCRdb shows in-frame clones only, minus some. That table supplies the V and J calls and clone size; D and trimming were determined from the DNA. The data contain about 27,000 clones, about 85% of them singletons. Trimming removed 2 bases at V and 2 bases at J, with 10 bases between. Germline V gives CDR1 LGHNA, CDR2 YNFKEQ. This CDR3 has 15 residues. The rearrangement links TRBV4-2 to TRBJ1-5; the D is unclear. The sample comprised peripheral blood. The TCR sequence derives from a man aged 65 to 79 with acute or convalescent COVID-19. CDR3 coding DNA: TGTGCCAGCAGCCAATTTATCCAGGGCAATCAGCCCCAGCATTTT. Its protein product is CASSQFIQGNQPQHF.